The subject of this entry is one TCR beta chain. Original processing notes: Using reference gene primer amplification, nucleated cell counts were estimated. Sequencing was performed with immunoSEQ multiplex PCR; in TCRdb, only in-frame clones are kept and a portion is missing. The D gene and trimming were derived from the DNA, and the V and J assignments and clone size from that table. The table has a few hundred thousand clones, under 85% seen once. This record belongs to a study of blood T cell repertoires in COVID-19. At the level of the study: PBMCs, B-cell-depleted T cells, or T cells provided the cDNA or gDNA that made up the material.

Germline-derived CDR1 and CDR2 are LGHDT and YNNKEL (reference sequence). CDR3 length: 14 amino acids. V was trimmed by 1 base and J by 1 base, leaving 7 bases between them. This TCR was recovered from a man younger than 45 who had recovered from COVID-19. J is TRBJ1-1 and V is TRBV3-1 (or the pseudogene TRBV3-2), with D hard to call. Sequenced material: peripheral blood. The CDR3 protein is CASSQGLWNTEAFF. The CDR3 DNA reads TGTGCCAGCAGCCAAGGGCTGTGGAACACTGAAGCTTTCTTT.